Presented here are 27 T cell receptor beta chains from one specimen sequenced in a study of CD8 T cells in Susac syndrome. Random hexamers were used to reverse transcribe roughly 0.5 to 1 ug of RNA. From the immunoSEQ multiplex PCR reads, TCRdb called clonotypes with MiXCR, one entry per CDR3 protein. This repertoire shows approximately 180,000 distinct CDR3 sequences, approximately 93% found once; its top ten account for approximately 0.09%. What was sequenced was CD4+ T cells from PBMCs. These receptors all stem from a human donor with multiple sclerosis.

The V call is TRBV28, the J call TRBJ1-4; tentative D call: TRBD1 (5 bases). Germline values: CDR1 MDHEN, CDR2 SYDVKM. Trimming took off 3 bases at V and 8 bases at J, with 28 bases between the two ends. The length of the CDR3 is 19 residues. The DNA of the CDR3 is TGTGCCAGCAGTTTCTTCGTACCTTCCATCCAGGGTTCGGGCGAAAAACTGTTTTTT. Its protein product is CASSFFVPSIQGSGEKLFF.

The V call is TRBV5-1, the J call TRBJ1-4, with D maybe TRBD1 (5 bases). V lost 7 bases and J lost 5, with 18 bases in between. Germline V gene data show CDR1 as SGHRS and CDR2 as YFSETQ. The CDR3 length is 15 residues. In DNA form, the CDR3 reads TGCGCCAGCGCTCCTTACGGGACGGACAATGAAAAACTGTTTTTT. It yields the protein CASAPYGTDNEKLFF.

V gene TRBV4-3 combines with J gene TRBJ2-7; D possibly corresponds to TRBD2 (6 bases). The CDR3 sequence is 15 residues long. V lost 0 bases and J 5 bases, leaving 14 bases between the germline ends. Germline CDR1 and CDR2: LGHNA and YSLEER. The CDR3 DNA sequence: TGCGCCAGCAGCCAAGACATCCGGGGGTACGACGAGCAGTACTTC. Protein product: CASSQDIRGYDEQYF.

The V gene is TRBV6-6, the J gene TRBJ2-7; 7 bases are shared with TRBD1. From germline, CDR1 is MNHNY and CDR2 SVGAGI (reference sequence). The CDR3 length is 15 residues. V lost 2 bases to trimming and J lost 5 bases; unmatched junction nucleotides: 9. This CDR3 reads CASSYGRGLGNEQYF. CDR3 sequence (DNA): TGTGCCAGCAGTTACGGTAGGGGGCTCGGAAACGAGCAGTACTTC.

The rearrangement uses TRBV6-2 or TRBV6-3 and TRBJ2-7, with D hard to call. CDR3 length: 14 residues. The germline gives CDR1 MNHEY, CDR2 SVGEGT. V was shortened by 2 bases and J by 1 base, with 9 bases between the two germline ends. The DNA of the CDR3 is TGTGCCAGCAGTTACATCGGGTCATCCTACGAGCAGTACTTC. It specifies CASSYIGSSYEQYF.

The genes are TRBV19 and TRBJ1-6; TRBD1 might be the D (6 bases). Germline CDR1 and CDR2: LNHDA and SQIVND (reference sequence). V dropped 8 bases and J dropped 7 bases, with 15 bases sitting between them. The CDR3 is made up of 14 amino acids. Here the CDR3 reads CASGQTISNSPLHF. In DNA form, the CDR3 reads TGTGCCAGTGGACAGACGATATCGAATTCACCCCTCCACTTT. Full variable domain (rest looked up from reference TRBV19 and TRBJ1-6): DGGITQSPKYLFRKEGQNVTLSCEQNLNHDAMYWYRQDPGQGLRLIYYSQIVNDFQKGDIAEGYSVSREKKESFPLTVTSAQKNPTAFYLCASGQTISNSPLHFGNGTRLTVT.

The chain links TRBV29-1 to TRBJ2-2, with D possibly TRBD1 on 6 matching bases. Per the germline V gene, CDR1 is SQVTM and CDR2 is ANQGSEA. The V and J ends lost 7 bases and 1 base respectively, with 13 bases between them. The CDR3 is made up of 14 amino acids. The CDR3 here is CSARTDLNTGELFF. CDR3 DNA: TGCAGCGCTCGGACAGATTTGAACACCGGGGAGCTGTTTTTT.

This sequence joins TRBV4-3 and TRBJ2-1; TRBD1 agrees at 8 bases. In germline, CDR1 is LGHNA, CDR2 YSLEER. The CDR3 is 15 residues long. With V trimmed by 0 bases and J by 5 bases, 3 bases remained unmatched. CDR3 protein: CASSQEDRVDNEQFF. DNA of the CDR3: TGCGCCAGCAGCCAAGAGGACAGGGTTGACAATGAGCAGTTCTTC.

The V call is TRBV29-1, the J call TRBJ2-3, with D hard to call. Germline-derived CDR1 and CDR2 are SQVTM and ANQGSEA. V dropped 3 bases and J dropped 1 base, with 11 bases sitting between them. This CDR3 has 14 residues. CDR3 DNA: TGCAGCGTTGACAAGGGTCCGGGCACAGATACGCAGTATTTT. This sequence encodes CSVDKGPGTDTQYF.

This chain connects TRBV30 to TRBJ2-7; D perhaps matches TRBD2 (6 bases). Germline V gene data show CDR1 as GTSNPN and CDR2 as SVGIG (reference sequence). V lost 5 bases, J lost 0 bases, and 8 bases lay in between. The CDR3 consists of 12 residues. CDR3 in DNA: TGTGCCTGGGGGGACTTCTCCTACGAGCAGTACTTC. This sequence encodes CAWGDFSYEQYF.

The gene calls are TRBV12-3 or TRBV12-4 and TRBJ1-2; weak D call: TRBD1 (6 bases). The CDR3 runs 15 residues. V was pared by 8 bases and J by 2 bases, with 18 bases between. The CDR3 nucleotides are TGTGCCAGCGCGGGGGGGCAGCTAGTAAACTATGGCTACACCTTC. Amino acids: CASAGGQLVNYGYTF.

The table lists this clonotype with a count of one. The gene calls are TRBV2 and TRBJ1-1, with 7 bases matching TRBD1. V gave up 2 bases and J gave up 4 bases; unmatched junction bases: 4. The CDR3 has 14 amino acids. Per the germline V gene, CDR1 is SNHLY and CDR2 is FYNNEI. As DNA, the CDR3 is TGTGCCAGCAGTGAACGTCCAGGGGGCACTGAAGCTTTCTTT. As protein: CASSERPGGTEAFF.

The chain links TRBV12-3 or TRBV12-4 to TRBJ2-4; 7 bases are a match to TRBD2. The CDR3 loop spans 16 amino acids. The V segment lost 5 bases and the J segment 7 bases; nucleotides outside the gene matches: 14. The CDR3 region is CASSLPRGGVGNIQYF. The CDR3 nucleotides are TGTGCCAGCAGTCTCCCGAGGGGAGGGGTGGGGAACATTCAGTACTTC.

J is TRBJ1-3 and V is TRBV6-6; the D is unclear. V was pared by 4 bases and J by 5 bases, with 6 bases between. In germline, CDR1 is MNHNY, CDR2 SVGAGI (reference sequence). The CDR3 consists of 12 residues. CDR3 nucleotides: TGTGCCAGCAGTTCCACACGAAACACCATATATTTT. This sequence encodes CASSSTRNTIYF.

V and J are TRBV20-1 and TRBJ1-1; 7 positions match TRBD1. Trimming took 6 bases from V and 2 from J; bases not matched to a gene: 6. The CDR3 consists of 13 residues. Germline assignment: CDR1 DFQATT and CDR2 SNEGSKA (reference sequence). CDR3 in amino acids: CSANRGGNTEAFF. CDR3 sequence (DNA): TGCAGTGCGAACAGGGGCGGTAACACTGAAGCTTTCTTT.

The chain couples TRBV6-5 to TRBJ2-5; D possibly corresponds to TRBD2 (6 bases). This CDR3 region has 14 residues. V dropped 0 bases and J dropped 1 base, with 6 bases sitting between them. Germline CDR1 reads MNHEY; CDR2 reads SVGAGI. In DNA form, the CDR3 reads TGTGCCAGCAGTTACTCGGGGGGCCAAGAGACCCAGTACTTC. It specifies CASSYSGGQETQYF.

V gene TRBV5-1 combines with J gene TRBJ2-7; 11 positions agree with TRBD1. V lost 0 bases and J lost 5; bases outside the gene matches: 1. The CDR3 is 14 residues long. CDR1 and CDR2 from the germline V gene are SGHRS and YFSETQ. The CDR3 loop is CASSLAGQGDEQYF. The CDR3 DNA reads TGCGCCAGCAGCTTGGCGGGACAGGGGGACGAGCAGTACTTC.

The genes are TRBV20-1 and TRBJ2-1; 8 nucleotides line up with TRBD2. CDR1 and CDR2 from the germline V gene are DFQATT and SNEGSKA (reference sequence). The CDR3 spans 15 residues. The J segment lost 4 bases and the V segment lost 0 bases, leaving 5 bases of the junction unmatched. CDR3 in amino acids: CSARDRASGYNEQFF. For the CDR3, the DNA is TGCAGTGCTAGAGATAGGGCTAGCGGGTACAATGAGCAGTTCTTC.

The V call is TRBV2, the J call TRBJ2-1; D not certain. Trimming removed 1 base from V and 12 bases from J, with 10 bases in between. This CDR3 spans 12 amino acids. Germline CDR1 reads SNHLY; CDR2 reads FYNNEI. The CDR3 is CASSEGGVTQFF. In DNA, the CDR3 is TGTGCCAGCAGTGAAGGAGGCGTCACGCAGTTCTTC.

The chain employs TRBV7-3 and TRBJ2-3; TRBD1 or TRBD2 may be the D gene (6 bases each). V lost 5 bases and J 5 bases, leaving 11 bases between the germline ends. Germline-derived CDR1 and CDR2 are SGHTA and FQGTGA. The length of the CDR3 is 13 residues. For the CDR3, the DNA is TGTGCCAGCAGCCCCGGGGGCAGAGATACGCAGTATTTT. Protein: CASSPGGRDTQYF.

The chain employs TRBV27 and TRBJ2-5; D ambiguous. V was clipped by 5 bases and J by 5 bases, with 12 bases between them. The germline V gene encodes CDR1 MNHEY and CDR2 SMNVEV (reference sequence). The CDR3 sequence is 13 residues long. CDR3 DNA sequence: TGTGCCAGCAGTCCACTAATACGGGAGACCCAGTACTTC. It yields the protein CASSPLIRETQYF.

The chain recombines TRBV4-2 with TRBJ2-5, with 14 bases lining up with TRBD2. Germline V CDR1 and CDR2: LGHNA, YNFKEQ. The CDR3 is 17 amino acids. V shed 3 bases and J 5 bases; nucleotides not matched to a gene: 8. CDR3 protein: CASSQGGLAGAGETQYF. The CDR3 DNA is TGTGCCAGCAGCCAGGGGGGACTAGCGGGGGCCGGGGAGACCCAGTACTTC.

V usage is TRBV29-1 and J usage is TRBJ2-7; 9 nucleotides agree with TRBD2. The CDR3 totals 14 residues. The V gene end was trimmed by 5 bases and the J gene end by 7 bases; junction bases not matched to a gene: 12. Per the germline V gene, CDR1 is SQVTM and CDR2 is ANQGSEA. This CDR3 reads CSVQRSGGTQEQYF. Written as DNA, the CDR3 is TGCAGCGTTCAGCGGAGCGGGGGGACCCAAGAGCAGTACTTC.

The chain combines TRBV12-3 or TRBV12-4 with TRBJ1-1; no definite D call. CDR3 length: 13 amino acids. V was trimmed by 3 bases and J by 4 bases, leaving 9 bases between them. CDR3: CASSFSPPTEAFF. The CDR3, as DNA: TGTGCCAGCAGTTTTAGCCCACCCACTGAAGCTTTCTTT.

The chain uses TRBV2 and TRBJ2-2; 15 positions agree with TRBD2. Germline V gene sequence: CDR1 SNHLY, CDR2 FYNNEI. The CDR3 sequence is 16 residues long. Trimming took 6 bases from V and 7 from J; bases not matched to a gene: 6. The CDR3 bases are TGTGCCAGCAGCGGGGGACTAGCGGGGGGCATCGGGGAGCTGTTTTTT. This codes for CASSGGLAGGIGELFF.

V and J are TRBV2 and TRBJ2-3, with D unclear. Trimming stripped 4 bases from V and 8 bases from J, with 19 bases between. The CDR3 is 15 residues long. The germline V gene encodes CDR1 SNHLY and CDR2 FYNNEI. The CDR3 is CASSVGSTSQITQYF. CDR3 DNA: TGTGCCAGCAGTGTGGGGTCTACCTCACAGATTACGCAGTATTTT.

The chain recombines TRBV12-3 or TRBV12-4 with TRBJ1-5; unclear D gene. CDR3 size: 15 residues. V lost 1 base, J lost 0 bases, and 7 bases lay in between. The chain's CDR3 is CASSLGRNSNQPQHF. The CDR3 coding sequence is TGTGCCAGCAGTTTAGGGAGAAATAGCAATCAGCCCCAGCATTTT.